Listed below are T cell receptor beta chains from one sample, sequenced in a study of blood T cell repertoires in COVID-19. TCRdb's table, derived via immunoSEQ multiplex PCR, lists solely in-frame clones and lacks some. Of 180,000 or so clones detected, about nine tenths appear once; the ten largest clones hold around 1.5%. The material sequenced was peripheral blood. The receptor set was obtained from a man younger than 35 with active or convalescent COVID-19. The CDR3 runs from the conserved cysteine through the conserved F or W. Fields, in order: D gene, V gene, J gene, CDR3 length, clone size, CDR3 protein, CDR3 DNA. The D gene is left open where the match is weak. Not all rows give a size; the values are once, few, many and, for expanded clones, a class.

TRBD2	TRBV6-6	TRBJ2-3	16	-	CASSGQGLDISDTQYF	TGTGCCAGCAGCGGGCAAGGACTAGATATTTCAGATACGCAGTATTTT
TRBD1	TRBV5-1	TRBJ1-1	15	few	CASSREGGRNTEAFF	TGCGCCAGCAGCCGGGAAGGGGGCAGGAACACTGAAGCTTTCTTT
-	TRBV7-9	TRBJ2-2	16	once	CASSLEAGKVAGELFF	TGTGCCAGCAGCTTAGAGGCAGGGAAAGTCGCCGGGGAGCTGTTTTTT
TRBD1	TRBV9	TRBJ2-1	15	-	CASSENRDSHNEQFF	TGTGCCAGCAGCGAAAACCGGGACAGCCATAATGAGCAGTTCTTC
TRBD2	TRBV19	TRBJ2-5	17	few	CASSIDRTSGSGETQYF	TGTGCCAGTAGTATTGATCGGACTAGCGGGAGCGGAGAGACCCAGTACTTC
-	TRBV7-2	TRBJ2-1	13	-	CASSLTGYNEQFF	TGTGCCAGCAGCTTGACGGGGTACAATGAGCAGTTCTTC
TRBD2	TRBV4-2	TRBJ2-1	16	-	CASSLSGGANYNEQFF	TGTGCCAGCAGCCTGTCGGGGGGAGCGAATTACAATGAGCAGTTCTTC
-	TRBV5-6	TRBJ1-5	13	-	CASSLYTTEPQHF	TGTGCCAGCAGCTTGTATACAACCGAGCCCCAGCATTTT
TRBD1	TRBV6-5	TRBJ2-2	14	-	CASSRGLNTGELFF	TGTGCCAGCAGTAGGGGGCTAAACACCGGGGAGCTGTTTTTT
-	TRBV5-6	TRBJ1-2	16	-	CASSSTNRSPNYGYTF	TGTGCCAGCAGCTCGACGAACAGGAGCCCAAACTATGGCTACACCTTC
TRBD1	TRBV6-2/TRBV6-3	TRBJ1-4	16	once	CASSPGTAATNEKLFF	TGTGCCAGCAGCCCCGGGACAGCTGCAACTAATGAAAAACTGTTTTTT
-	TRBV15	TRBJ1-5	13	once	CATSRDLLQPQHF	TGTGCCACCAGCAGAGATTTGTTACAGCCCCAGCATTTT
-	TRBV7-7	TRBJ2-5	15	once	CASSPRGGGRETQYF	TGTGCCAGCAGCCCCCGAGGGGGGGGAAGGGAGACCCAGTACTTC
-	TRBV6-5	TRBJ1-4	15	-	CASSYSGGTNEKLFF	TGTGCCAGCAGTTACTCCGGGGGAACTAATGAAAAACTGTTTTTT
-	TRBV5-4	TRBJ1-2	13	-	CASSDRTNYGYTF	TGTGCCAGCAGCGACAGGACTAACTATGGCTACACCTTC
-	TRBV19	TRBJ2-7	13	-	CASSIGGGSEQYF	TGTGCCAGTAGTATAGGGGGGGGCAGCGAGCAGTACTTC
TRBD1	TRBV5-4	TRBJ1-2	14	-	CASSSGGQFYGYTF	TGTGCCAGCAGCTCCGGGGGACAGTTCTATGGCTACACCTTC
-	TRBV5-5	TRBJ2-5	17	-	CASSSSLAPSRGETQYF	TGTGCCAGCAGCTCCTCCCTCGCTCCCTCCCGGGGGGAGACCCAGTACTTC
-	TRBV4-1	TRBJ1-5	14	-	CASSQDPLRQPQHF	TGCGCCAGCAGCCAAGATCCGCTGCGGCAGCCCCAGCATTTT